Following are 8 T cell receptor beta chains from one sample sequenced in a study of T cells in Graves' hyperthyroidism and ophthalmopathy. The TCR beta CDR3 regions underwent amplification using RNA transcripts as the source. First-round RT-PCR of the TCR CDR3 relied on the HTBI primer set. TCRdb processed the multiplex PCR reads anew with MiXCR; each CDR3 protein has one entry. The repertoire holds 350,000 or so distinct CDR3 sequences, with 21% as singletons. Sequenced: blood. The receptors come from a woman in her forties or fifties with Graves' hyperthyroidism.

The J gene is TRBJ2-5, the V gene TRBV12-3 or TRBV12-4; TRBD1 aligns across 10 bases. The CDR3 spans 14 residues. J lost 3 bases, V lost 5 bases, and 3 bases had no gene match. Here the CDR3 reads CASSVGQGKETQYF. The CDR3 coding sequence is TGTGCCAGCAGTGTGGGACAGGGGAAAGAGACCCAGTACTTC.

This clonotype was seen at least ten times. The genes are TRBV2 and TRBJ1-1; the D gene is possibly TRBD1 (5 bases). Germline CDR1 is SNHLY and CDR2 is FYNNEI. CDR3 length equals 11 residues. V was trimmed by 6 bases and J by 8 bases, leaving 10 bases between them. The DNA for the CDR3 is TGTGCCAGCAGGGTGGGACTGGAAGCTTTCTTT. Protein sequence: CASRVGLEAFF. Full variable domain (remainder filled in from reference TRBV2 and TRBJ1-1): EPEVTQTPSHQVTQMGQEVILRCVPISNHLYFYWYRQILGQKVEFLVSFYNNEISEKSEIFDDQFSVERPDGSNFTLKIRSTKLEDSAMYFCASRVGLEAFFGQGTRLTVV.

This chain joins TRBV6-1 and TRBJ1-4; D might be TRBD1 (5 bases). V gave up 0 bases and J gave up 0 bases, with 14 bases separating them. CDR1 is MNHNS and CDR2 is SASEGT in the germline V gene. The CDR3 contains 18 residues. CDR3 DNA: TGTGCCAGCAGTGAAGCGCTGGGGACCCTTGCAACTAATGAAAAACTGTTTTTT. This translates into CASSEALGTLATNEKLFF.

This clonotype was recorded many times. This sequence joins TRBV28 and TRBJ1-4, with 7 bases aligning to TRBD1. After removal of 5 bases from V and 3 bases from J, the junction contained 9 bases not matched to a gene. Germline V gene sequence: CDR1 MDHEN, CDR2 SYDVKM. The CDR3 runs 16 residues. For the CDR3, the DNA is TGTGCCAGCAGTACCCGACAGGGTCTGGCTAATGAAAAACTGTTTTTT. It codes for CASSTRQGLANEKLFF.

The chain joins TRBV19 to TRBJ1-6; TRBD1 aligns across 7 bases. Trimming removed 4 bases from V and 8 bases from J; junction bases left unmatched: 5. The CDR3 loop spans 14 amino acids. Germline V gene data show CDR1 as LNHDA and CDR2 as SQIVND (reference sequence). CDR3 sequence reads: CASSTSGTDSPLHF. The CDR3 DNA is TGTGCCAGTAGTACCTCCGGGACAGATTCACCCCTCCACTTT.

This clonotype has a count of ten or more. The rearrangement uses TRBV6-1 and TRBJ1-2; the match to TRBD1 covers 7 bases. The CDR3 runs to 14 residues. CDR1 MNHNS and CDR2 SASEGT come from the germline V gene. Trimming at V came to 3 bases and at J to 6 bases, leaving 7 bases not matched to a gene. CDR3 nucleotides: TGTGCCAGCAGTGAGGACAGGCCGTGGGATGGCTACACCTTC. This gives the protein CASSEDRPWDGYTF.

This clonotype was seen at least ten times. The V call is TRBV2, the J call TRBJ1-5; D is uncertain. Between the trimmed V and J ends, which lost 10 bases and 0 bases, there was a span of 13 bases. Germline V gene lookup returns CDR1 SNHLY and CDR2 FYNNEI. This CDR3 has 14 residues. CDR3 coding DNA: TGTGCCACAGGCCGCGACTTTAGCAATCAGCCCCAGCATTTT. Protein: CATGRDFSNQPQHF.

There are many counts of this clonotype. The rearrangement links TRBV5-1 to TRBJ1-3, with D perhaps matching TRBD1 (6 bases). V was cut by 0 bases and J by 0 bases, with 10 bases left in between. CDR1 is SGHRS and CDR2 is YFSETQ in the germline V gene. This CDR3 region has 16 residues. The CDR3 spells CASSLAGQISGNTIYF. The DNA of the CDR3 is TGCGCCAGCAGCTTGGCCGGACAGATCTCTGGAAACACCATATATTTT.